These 18 T cell receptor beta chains originate from one sample sequenced in a study of memory CD4+ T cells and cytomegalovirus serostatus. Assay used: immunoSEQ multiplex PCR; TCRdb lists only in-frame clones, some missing. The sample lists 50,000 to 60,000 clones; approximately 80% were seen once. The sort gate was single viable CD3+CD4+CD8-CD45RO+ cells for memory CD4+ T cells. The material sequenced was memory CD4+ T cells from blood. The receptors were gathered from an adult in good health and CMV-seropositive.

The chain links TRBV20-1 to TRBJ2-3; either TRBD1 or TRBD2 may supply D (5 bases each). Germline CDR1 is DFQATT and CDR2 is SNEGSKA (reference sequence). Trimming removed 7 bases from V and 6 bases from J, with 11 bases in between. There are 11 residues in the CDR3. In DNA, the CDR3 is TGCAGTGAGGGGCGGGTTGATACGCAGTATTTT. Translating it yields CSEGRVDTQYF.

This chain joins TRBV4-2 and TRBJ1-3, with D perhaps matching TRBD1 (5 bases). This CDR3 is 18 amino acids long. Trimming left V 6 bases short and J 0 bases short, with 21 bases between. CDR1 LGHNA and CDR2 YNFKEQ come from the germline V gene. CDR3 DNA sequence: TGTGCCAGCAGACCAGGTGACCGGGGACGGCGCTCTGGAAACACCATATATTTT. Translated: CASRPGDRGRRSGNTIYF.

This chain connects TRBV5-4 to TRBJ2-7; the match to TRBD2 covers 9 bases. The V gene end was trimmed by 0 bases and the J gene end by 2 bases; junction bases not matched to a gene: 12. Germline V CDR1 and CDR2: SGHNT, YYREEE (reference sequence). The length of the CDR3 is 18 residues. This chain's CDR3 is CASSLGGLAGRPAYEQYF. CDR3 sequence (DNA): TGTGCCAGCAGCTTGGGGGGTCTAGCGGGGCGGCCGGCCTACGAGCAGTACTTC.

The rearrangement links TRBV6-1 to TRBJ1-5; D is ambiguous. Germline CDR1 and CDR2: MNHNS and SASEGT. The CDR3 length is 13 residues. With 5 bases removed from V and 5 bases from J, the gap between germline ends came to 10 bases. The CDR3 DNA sequence: TGTGCCAGCAGTCGGGAGAGAGATCAGCCCCAGCATTTT. Its translation: CASSRERDQPQHF.

V is TRBV7-2 and J is TRBJ2-3, with 8 bases matching TRBD2. Germline loops: CDR1 SGHTA, CDR2 FQGNSA. This CDR3 comprises 14 residues. The ends lost 5 bases at V and 2 bases at J; junction bases unmatched: 3. CDR3 sequence: CASSVSGTTDTQYF. CDR3 sequence (DNA): TGTGCCAGCAGCGTTAGCGGGACCACAGATACGCAGTATTTT.

This clone was found a few times. The chain links TRBV7-8 to TRBJ2-1; 12 nucleotides line up with TRBD2. With V trimmed by 5 bases and J by 8 bases, 4 bases remained unmatched. The CDR3 totals 14 residues. Germline CDR1 is SGHVS and CDR2 is FQNEAQ. The CDR3 protein is CASSGTSGFHEQFF. In DNA form, the CDR3 reads TGTGCCAGCAGCGGGACTAGCGGGTTTCATGAGCAGTTCTTC.

V usage is TRBV7-2 and J usage is TRBJ2-1, with unresolved D. CDR3 length: 15 amino acids. From germline, CDR1 is SGHTA and CDR2 FQGNSA. V was shortened by 3 bases and J by 0 bases, with 9 bases between the two germline ends. The CDR3 DNA reads as TGTGCCAGCAGCTTGTCCGCTAGCTCCTACAATGAGCAGTTCTTC. Amino acid sequence: CASSLSASSYNEQFF.

The chain employs TRBV28 and TRBJ1-1, with D unresolved. The V end lost 4 bases, the J end lost 0 bases, and 9 bases lay between the germline ends. There are 14 residues in the CDR3. Germline V gives CDR1 MDHEN, CDR2 SYDVKM. CDR3 amino acids: CASSSGPVNTEAFF. The CDR3 DNA sequence: TGTGCCAGCAGTTCCGGCCCGGTGAACACTGAAGCTTTCTTT.

The J gene is TRBJ1-4, the V gene TRBV5-1, with 9 bases fitting TRBD1. Germline values: CDR1 SGHRS, CDR2 YFSETQ. V lost 4 bases to trimming and J lost 8 bases; unmatched junction nucleotides: 12. This CDR3 is built from 16 residues. CDR3 amino acids: CASSPGAGTGKEKLFF. CDR3 sequence (DNA): TGCGCCAGCAGCCCCGGGGCCGGGACAGGGAAGGAAAAACTGTTTTTT.

This clone occurred a few times. The gene calls are TRBV7-8 and TRBJ2-7; D might be TRBD1 (6 bases). V lost 8 bases to trimming and J lost 3 bases, with 14 bases between them. The CDR3 is 13 amino acids. CDR1 SGHVS and CDR2 FQNEAQ come from the germline V gene. CDR3 residues: CASGGQLNYEQYF. DNA for the CDR3: TGTGCCAGCGGAGGACAGCTAAACTACGAGCAGTACTTC.

The chain uses TRBV5-5 and TRBJ2-1, with 9 bases aligning to TRBD1. The CDR3 has 14 amino acids. From germline, CDR1 is SGHKS and CDR2 YYEKEE (reference sequence). V gave up 2 bases and J gave up 4 bases; unmatched junction bases: 1. CDR3 amino acids: CASSFGTGYNEQFF. The CDR3 DNA reads TGTGCCAGCAGCTTTGGGACAGGGTACAATGAGCAGTTCTTC.

J is TRBJ2-5 and V is TRBV6-5; maybe TRBD2 (6 bases). The germline CDR1 and CDR2 sequences are MNHEY and SVGAGI. CDR3 length: 12 residues. V was shortened by 6 bases and J by 7 bases, with 12 bases between the two germline ends. CDR3 sequence: CASSRGSGTQYF. The CDR3 DNA reads TGTGCCAGCAGCCGGGGGTCGGGGACCCAGTACTTC.

The chain employs TRBV7-9 and TRBJ2-1; D is perhaps TRBD1 or TRBD2 (5 bases each). Per the germline V gene, CDR1 is SEHNR and CDR2 is FQNEAQ (reference sequence). This CDR3 spans 16 amino acids. Between the trimmed V and J ends, which lost 6 bases and 6 bases, there was a span of 21 bases. CDR3: CASREEAVGASNEQFF. CDR3 nucleotides: TGTGCCAGCAGGGAGGAAGCGGTTGGGGCGTCCAATGAGCAGTTCTTC.

The rearrangement uses TRBV6-5 and TRBJ2-5, with D unclear. The germline gives CDR1 MNHEY, CDR2 SVGAGI. Trimming stripped 6 bases from V and 6 bases from J, with 11 bases between. This CDR3 has 12 residues. CDR3 sequence (DNA): TGTGCCAGCAGACCCCCCGGAAAGACCCAGTACTTC. Amino acid sequence: CASRPPGKTQYF.

This clone was found once. This chain links TRBV7-2 with TRBJ1-1; D possibly corresponds to TRBD1 (6 bases). CDR3 size: 14 residues. V was clipped by 5 bases and J by 10 bases, with 20 bases between them. CDR1 and CDR2 (germline): SGHTA, FQGNSA. DNA of the CDR3: TGTGCCAGCAGCCAAGGGGGGGGGTCGAGGGGAGCTTTCTTT. Translation: CASSQGGGSRGAFF.

The genes are TRBV6-1 and TRBJ1-1; D is unresolved. This CDR3 has 12 residues. Germline-derived CDR1 and CDR2 are MNHNS and SASEGT. Trimming removed 7 bases at V and 5 bases at J, with 11 bases between. The CDR3 sequence: CASMGTRTEAFF. The CDR3 region has the DNA TGTGCCAGCATGGGTACGCGGACTGAAGCTTTCTTT.

The genes are TRBV4-1 and TRBJ2-7; D unresolved. The CDR3 totals 14 residues. V was trimmed by 1 base and J by 2 bases, leaving 9 bases between them. Germline CDR1 is MGHRA and CDR2 is YSYEKL. The CDR3 protein is CASSQVAGTYEQYF. The DNA of the CDR3 is TGCGCCAGCAGCCAAGTAGCAGGAACCTACGAGCAGTACTTC.

V and J are TRBV12-5 and TRBJ1-1, with D unclear. This CDR3 has 13 amino acids. The V gene lost 2 bases and the J gene lost 4 bases, with 8 bases spanning the gap. Germline assignment: CDR1 LGHNT and CDR2 FRNRAP. The CDR3 DNA is TGTGCTAGTGGTTTGCAGACTGCCACTGAAGCTTTCTTT. This translates into CASGLQTATEAFF.